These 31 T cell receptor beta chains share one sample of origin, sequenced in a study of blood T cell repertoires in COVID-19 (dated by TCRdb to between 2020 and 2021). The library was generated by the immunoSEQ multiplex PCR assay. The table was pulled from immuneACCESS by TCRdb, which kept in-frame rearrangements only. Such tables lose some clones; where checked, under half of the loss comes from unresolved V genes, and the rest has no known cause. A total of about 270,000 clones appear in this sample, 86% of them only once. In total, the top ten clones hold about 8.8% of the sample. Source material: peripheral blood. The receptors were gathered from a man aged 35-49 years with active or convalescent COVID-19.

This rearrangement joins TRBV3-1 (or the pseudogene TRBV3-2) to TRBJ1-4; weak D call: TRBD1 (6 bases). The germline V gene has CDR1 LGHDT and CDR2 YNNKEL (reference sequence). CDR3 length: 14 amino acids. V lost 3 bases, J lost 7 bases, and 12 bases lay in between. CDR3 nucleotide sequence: TGTGCCAGCAGCCAGTACAGGGCGACTGAAAAACTGTTTTTT. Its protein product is CASSQYRATEKLFF.

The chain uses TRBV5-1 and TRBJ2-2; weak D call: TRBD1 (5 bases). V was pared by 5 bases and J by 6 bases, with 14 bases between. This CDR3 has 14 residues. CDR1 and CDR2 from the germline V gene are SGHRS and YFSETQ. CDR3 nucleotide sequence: TGCGCCAGCAGTACCGCAGGGATTGCCGGGGAGCTGTTTTTT. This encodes CASSTAGIAGELFF.

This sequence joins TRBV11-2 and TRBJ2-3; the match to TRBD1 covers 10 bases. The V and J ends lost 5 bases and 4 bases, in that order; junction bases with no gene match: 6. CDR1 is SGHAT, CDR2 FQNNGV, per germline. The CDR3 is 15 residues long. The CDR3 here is CASSHGQGVSDTQYF. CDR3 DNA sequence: TGTGCCAGCAGCCACGGACAGGGGGTATCAGATACGCAGTATTTT.

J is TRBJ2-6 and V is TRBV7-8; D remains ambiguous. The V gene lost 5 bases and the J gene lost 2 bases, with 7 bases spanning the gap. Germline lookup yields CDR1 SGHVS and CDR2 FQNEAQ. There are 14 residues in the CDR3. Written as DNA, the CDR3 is TGTGCCAGCAGCCGATATGCTGGGGCCAACGTCCTGACTTTC. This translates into CASSRYAGANVLTF.

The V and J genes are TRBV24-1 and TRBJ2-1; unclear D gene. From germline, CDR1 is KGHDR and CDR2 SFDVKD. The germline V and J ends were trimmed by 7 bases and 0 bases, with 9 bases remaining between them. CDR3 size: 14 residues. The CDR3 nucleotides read TGTGCCACCAGCAGGTCCAGCTCCTACAATGAGCAGTTCTTC. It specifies CATSRSSSYNEQFF.

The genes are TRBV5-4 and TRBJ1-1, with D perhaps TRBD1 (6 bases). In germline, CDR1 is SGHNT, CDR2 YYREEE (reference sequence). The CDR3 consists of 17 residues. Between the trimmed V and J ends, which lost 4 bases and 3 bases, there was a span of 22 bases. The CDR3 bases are TGTGCCAGCAGCCCTCAGACCGCAGGGGTCTCGGACACTGAAGCTTTCTTT. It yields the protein CASSPQTAGVSDTEAFF.

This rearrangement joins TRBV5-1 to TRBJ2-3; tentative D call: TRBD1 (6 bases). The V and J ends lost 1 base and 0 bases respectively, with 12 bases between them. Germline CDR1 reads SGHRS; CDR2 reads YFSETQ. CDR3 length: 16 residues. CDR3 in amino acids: CASSLMGTTSTDTQYF. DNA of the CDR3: TGCGCCAGCAGCTTGATGGGGACAACTAGCACAGATACGCAGTATTTT.

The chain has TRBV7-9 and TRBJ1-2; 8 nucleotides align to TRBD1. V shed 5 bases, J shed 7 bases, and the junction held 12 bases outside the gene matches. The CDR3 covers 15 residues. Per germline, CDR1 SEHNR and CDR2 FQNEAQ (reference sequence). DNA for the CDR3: TGTGCCAGCAGCCGGACAGGGCGTAGGTCGGGTGGCTACACCTTC. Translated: CASSRTGRRSGGYTF.

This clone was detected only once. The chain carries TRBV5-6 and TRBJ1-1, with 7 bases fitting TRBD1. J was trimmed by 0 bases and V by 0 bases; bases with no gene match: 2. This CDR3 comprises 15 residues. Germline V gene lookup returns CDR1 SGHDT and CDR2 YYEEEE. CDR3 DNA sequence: TGTGCCAGCAGCTTGGGGACAGGCATGAACACTGAAGCTTTCTTT. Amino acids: CASSLGTGMNTEAFF.

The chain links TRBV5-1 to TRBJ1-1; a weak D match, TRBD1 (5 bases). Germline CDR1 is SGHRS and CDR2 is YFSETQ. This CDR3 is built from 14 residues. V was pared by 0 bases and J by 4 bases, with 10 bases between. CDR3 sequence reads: CASSLEGLSTEAFF. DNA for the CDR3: TGCGCCAGCAGCTTGGAGGGGTTGAGCACTGAAGCTTTCTTT.

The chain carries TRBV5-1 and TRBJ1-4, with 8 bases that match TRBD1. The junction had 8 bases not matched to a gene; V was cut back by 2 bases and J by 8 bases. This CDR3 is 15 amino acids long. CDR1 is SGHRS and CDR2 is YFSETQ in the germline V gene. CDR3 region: CASSFRQGSMEKLFF. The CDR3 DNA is TGCGCCAGCAGCTTCCGACAGGGGAGTATGGAAAAACTGTTTTTT. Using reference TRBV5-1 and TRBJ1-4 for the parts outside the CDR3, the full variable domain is KAGVTQTPRYLIKTRGQQVTLSCSPISGHRSVSWYQQTPGQGLQFLFEYFSETQRNKGNFPGRFSGRQFSNSRSEMNVSTLELGDSALYLCASSFRQGSMEKLFFGSGTQLSVL.

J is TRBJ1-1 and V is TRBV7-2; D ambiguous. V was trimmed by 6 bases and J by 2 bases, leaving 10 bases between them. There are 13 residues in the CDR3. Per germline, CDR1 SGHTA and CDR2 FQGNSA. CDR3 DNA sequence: TGTGCCAGCAGGGGAGTCGGAAACACTGAAGCTTTCTTT. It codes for CASRGVGNTEAFF.

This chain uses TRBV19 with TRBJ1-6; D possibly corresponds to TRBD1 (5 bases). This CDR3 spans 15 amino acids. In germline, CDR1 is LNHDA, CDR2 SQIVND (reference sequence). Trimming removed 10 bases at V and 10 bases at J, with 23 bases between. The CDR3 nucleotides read TGTGCCACCACCCGGGCTCTGGCGGGGGGGTCACCCCTCCACTTT. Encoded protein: CATTRALAGGSPLHF.

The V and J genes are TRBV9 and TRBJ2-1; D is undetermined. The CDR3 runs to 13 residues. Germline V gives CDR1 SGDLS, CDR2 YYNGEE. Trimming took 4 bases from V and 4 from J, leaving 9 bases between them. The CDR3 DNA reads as TGTGCCAGCAGCCCTCTAGGATACAATGAGCAGTTCTTC. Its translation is CASSPLGYNEQFF.

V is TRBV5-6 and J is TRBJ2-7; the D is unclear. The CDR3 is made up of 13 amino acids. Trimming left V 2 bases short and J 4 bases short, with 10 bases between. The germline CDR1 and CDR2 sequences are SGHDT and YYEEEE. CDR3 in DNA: TGTGCCAGCAGCTTTAGCCCCGGGTACGAGCAGTACTTC. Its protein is CASSFSPGYEQYF.

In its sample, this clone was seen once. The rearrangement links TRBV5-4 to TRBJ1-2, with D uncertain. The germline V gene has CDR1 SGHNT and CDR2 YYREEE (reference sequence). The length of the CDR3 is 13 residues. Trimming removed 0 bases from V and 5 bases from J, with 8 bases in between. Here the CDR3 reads CASSLASEYGYTF. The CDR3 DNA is TGTGCCAGCAGCTTGGCCTCTGAGTATGGCTACACCTTC.

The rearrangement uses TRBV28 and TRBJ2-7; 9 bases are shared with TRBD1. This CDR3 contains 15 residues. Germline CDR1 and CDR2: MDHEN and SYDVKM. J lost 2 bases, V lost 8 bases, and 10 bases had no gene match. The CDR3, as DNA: TGTGCCAGCCGGGACAGGGAAGGTTTGGCCTACGAGCAGTACTTC. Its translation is CASRDREGLAYEQYF.

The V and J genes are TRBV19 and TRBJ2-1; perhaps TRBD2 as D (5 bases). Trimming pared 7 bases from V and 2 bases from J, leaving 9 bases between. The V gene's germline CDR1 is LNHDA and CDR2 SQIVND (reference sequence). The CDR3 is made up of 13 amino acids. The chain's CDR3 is CASTLGTYNEQFF. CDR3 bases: TGTGCCAGTACCCTCGGGACCTACAATGAGCAGTTCTTC.

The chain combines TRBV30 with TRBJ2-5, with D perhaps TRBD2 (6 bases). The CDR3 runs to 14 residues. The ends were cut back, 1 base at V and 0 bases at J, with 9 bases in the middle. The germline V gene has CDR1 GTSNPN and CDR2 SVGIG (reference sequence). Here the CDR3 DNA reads TGTGCCTGGAGTGCGGGGGTAGACCAAGAGACCCAGTACTTC. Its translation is CAWSAGVDQETQYF.

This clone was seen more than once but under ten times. CDR3 sequence (DNA): TGTGCCAGCAGTGAATCTGGCAGTGATCAGCCCCAGCATTTT. It encodes CASSESGSDQPQHF. The chain joins TRBV6-1 to TRBJ1-5; D unclear. The CDR3 spans 14 residues. From germline, CDR1 is MNHNS and CDR2 SASEGT. V was clipped by 2 bases and J by 5 bases, with 10 bases between them.

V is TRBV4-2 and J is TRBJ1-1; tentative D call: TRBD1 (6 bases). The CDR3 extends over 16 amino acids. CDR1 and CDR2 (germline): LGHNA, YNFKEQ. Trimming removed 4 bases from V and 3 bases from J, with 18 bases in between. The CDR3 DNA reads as TGTGCCAGCAGCCCCGAAGCGGGGCAGGGGTACACTGAAGCTTTCTTT. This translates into CASSPEAGQGYTEAFF.

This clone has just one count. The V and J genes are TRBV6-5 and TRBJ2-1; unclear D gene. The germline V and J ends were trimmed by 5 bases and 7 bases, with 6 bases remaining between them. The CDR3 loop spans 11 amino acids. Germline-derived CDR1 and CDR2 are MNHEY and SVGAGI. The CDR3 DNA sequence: TGTGCCAGCAGTACTACGAATGAGCAGTTCTTC. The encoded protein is CASSTTNEQFF.

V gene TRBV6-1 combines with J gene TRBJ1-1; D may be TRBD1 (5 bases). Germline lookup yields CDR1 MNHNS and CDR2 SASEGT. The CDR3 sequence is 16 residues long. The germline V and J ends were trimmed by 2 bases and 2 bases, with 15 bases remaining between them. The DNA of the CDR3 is TGTGCCAGCAGTGAAAGGCGGGGTCAGGGAAACACTGAAGCTTTCTTT. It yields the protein CASSERRGQGNTEAFF.

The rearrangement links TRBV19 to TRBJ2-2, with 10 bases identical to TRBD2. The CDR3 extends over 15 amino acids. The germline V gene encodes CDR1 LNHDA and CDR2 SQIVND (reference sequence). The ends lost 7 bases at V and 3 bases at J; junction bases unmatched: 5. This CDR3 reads CASIKREGYTGELFF. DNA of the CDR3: TGTGCCAGTATTAAGCGGGAGGGGTACACCGGGGAGCTGTTTTTT.

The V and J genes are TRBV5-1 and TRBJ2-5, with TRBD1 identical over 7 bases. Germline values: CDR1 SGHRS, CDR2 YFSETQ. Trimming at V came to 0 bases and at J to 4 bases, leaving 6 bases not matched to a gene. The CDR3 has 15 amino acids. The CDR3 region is CASSLGRTGGETQYF. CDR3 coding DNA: TGCGCCAGCAGCTTGGGGCGGACAGGAGGAGAGACCCAGTACTTC.

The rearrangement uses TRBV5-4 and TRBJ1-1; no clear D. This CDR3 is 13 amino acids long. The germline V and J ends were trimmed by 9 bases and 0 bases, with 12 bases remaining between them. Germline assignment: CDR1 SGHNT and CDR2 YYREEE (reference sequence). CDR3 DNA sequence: TGTGCCATACACAAGTACCTGAACACTGAAGCTTTCTTT. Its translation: CAIHKYLNTEAFF.

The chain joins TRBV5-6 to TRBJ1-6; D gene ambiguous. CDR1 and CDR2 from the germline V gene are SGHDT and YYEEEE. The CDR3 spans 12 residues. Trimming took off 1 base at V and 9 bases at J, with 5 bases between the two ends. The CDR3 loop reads CASSLPGSPLHF. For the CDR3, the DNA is TGTGCCAGCAGCTTGCCCGGTTCACCCCTCCACTTT.

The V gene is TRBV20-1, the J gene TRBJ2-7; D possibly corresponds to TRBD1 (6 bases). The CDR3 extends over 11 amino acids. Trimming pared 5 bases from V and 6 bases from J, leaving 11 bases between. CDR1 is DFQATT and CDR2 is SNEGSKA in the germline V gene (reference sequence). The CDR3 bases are TGCAGTGCTTTTCAGGGGTTCGAGCAGTACTTC. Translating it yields CSAFQGFEQYF.

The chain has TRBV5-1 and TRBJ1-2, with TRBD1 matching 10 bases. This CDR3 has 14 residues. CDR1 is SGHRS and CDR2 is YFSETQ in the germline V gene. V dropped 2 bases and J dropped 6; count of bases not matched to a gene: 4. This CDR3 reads CASSFGDRGNGYTF. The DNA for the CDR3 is TGCGCCAGCAGCTTTGGGGACAGGGGTAATGGCTACACCTTC.

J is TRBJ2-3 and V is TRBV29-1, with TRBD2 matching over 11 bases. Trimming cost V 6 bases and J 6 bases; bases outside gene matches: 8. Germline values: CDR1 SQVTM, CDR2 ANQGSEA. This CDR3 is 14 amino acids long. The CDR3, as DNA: TGCAGCGTACTACTAGCGGGAGAAAGTGATACGCAGTATTTT. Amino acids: CSVLLAGESDTQYF.

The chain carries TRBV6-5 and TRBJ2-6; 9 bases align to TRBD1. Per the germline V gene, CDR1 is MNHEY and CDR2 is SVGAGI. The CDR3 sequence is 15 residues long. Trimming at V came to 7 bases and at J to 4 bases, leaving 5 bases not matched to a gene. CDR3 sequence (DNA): TGTGCCAGCATACAGGGGGCGGAAGGGGCCAACGTCCTGACTTTC. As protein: CASIQGAEGANVLTF.